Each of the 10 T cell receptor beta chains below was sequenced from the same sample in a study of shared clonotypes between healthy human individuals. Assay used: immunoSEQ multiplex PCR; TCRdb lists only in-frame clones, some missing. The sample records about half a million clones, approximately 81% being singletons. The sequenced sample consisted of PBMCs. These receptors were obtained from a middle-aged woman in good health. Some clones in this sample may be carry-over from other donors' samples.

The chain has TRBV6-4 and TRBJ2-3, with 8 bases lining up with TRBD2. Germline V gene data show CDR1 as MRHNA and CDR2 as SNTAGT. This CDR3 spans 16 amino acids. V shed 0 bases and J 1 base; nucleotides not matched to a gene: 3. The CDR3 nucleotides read TGTGCCAGCAGTGACTCCTCGACTAGCGGCACAGATACGCAGTATTTT. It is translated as CASSDSSTSGTDTQYF.

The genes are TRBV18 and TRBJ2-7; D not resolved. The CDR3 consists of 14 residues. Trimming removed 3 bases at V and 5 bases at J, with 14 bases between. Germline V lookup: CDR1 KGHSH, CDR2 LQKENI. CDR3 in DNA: TGTGCCAGCTCACCTGGTTCGGCCCCGGACGAGCAGTACTTC. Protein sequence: CASSPGSAPDEQYF.

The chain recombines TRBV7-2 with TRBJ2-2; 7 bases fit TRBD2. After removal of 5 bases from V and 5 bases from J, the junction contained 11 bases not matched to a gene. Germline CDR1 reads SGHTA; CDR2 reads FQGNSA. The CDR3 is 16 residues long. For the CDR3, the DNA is TGTGCCAGCAGCCCCCCAGGGAGGGCCCAGACCGGGGAGCTGTTTTTT. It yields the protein CASSPPGRAQTGELFF. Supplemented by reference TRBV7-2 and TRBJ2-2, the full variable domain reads GAGVSQSPSNKVTEKGKDVELRCDPISGHTALYWYRQSLGQGLEFLIYFQGNSAPDKSGLPSDRFSAERTGGSVSTLTIQRTQQEDSAVYLCASSPPGRAQTGELFFGEGSRLTVL.

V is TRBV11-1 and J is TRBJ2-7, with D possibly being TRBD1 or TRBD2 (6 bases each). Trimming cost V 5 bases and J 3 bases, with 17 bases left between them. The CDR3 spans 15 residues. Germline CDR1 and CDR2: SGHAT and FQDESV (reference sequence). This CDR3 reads CASSPAPGGHYEQYF. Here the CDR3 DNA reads TGTGCCAGCAGCCCCGCCCCCGGGGGACACTACGAGCAGTACTTC.

CDR3 in DNA: TGCGCCAGCAGCAGGGACACACTGAACACTGAAGCTTTCTTT. Translation gives CASSRDTLNTEAFF. The chain has TRBV5-1 and TRBJ1-1, with D possibly matching TRBD1 (6 bases). Per the germline V gene, CDR1 is SGHRS and CDR2 is YFSETQ. The germline V and J ends were trimmed by 4 bases and 0 bases, with 10 bases remaining between them. This CDR3 comprises 14 residues.

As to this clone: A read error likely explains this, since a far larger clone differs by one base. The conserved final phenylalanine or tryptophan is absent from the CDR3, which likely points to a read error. CDR3 nucleotides: TGTGCCAGCAGTTTGTCGCGTTACGAGCAGTACTCC. This codes for CASSLSRYEQYS. This chain links TRBV28 with TRBJ2-7; D ambiguous. Trimming cost V 3 bases and J 4 bases, with 7 bases left between them. CDR1 MDHEN and CDR2 SYDVKM come from the germline V gene. The CDR3 runs 12 residues.

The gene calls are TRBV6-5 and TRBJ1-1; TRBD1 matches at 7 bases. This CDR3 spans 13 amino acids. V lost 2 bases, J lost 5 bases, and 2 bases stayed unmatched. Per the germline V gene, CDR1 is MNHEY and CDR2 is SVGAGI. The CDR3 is CASSYGRGTEAFF. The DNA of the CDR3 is TGTGCCAGCAGTTACGGCAGGGGGACTGAAGCTTTCTTT.

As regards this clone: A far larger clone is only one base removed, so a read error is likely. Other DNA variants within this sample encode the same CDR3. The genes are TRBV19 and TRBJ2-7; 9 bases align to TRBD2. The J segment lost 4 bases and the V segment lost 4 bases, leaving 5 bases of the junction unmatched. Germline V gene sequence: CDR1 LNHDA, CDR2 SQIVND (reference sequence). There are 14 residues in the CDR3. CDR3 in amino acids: CASSTPGLAYEQYF. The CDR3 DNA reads TGTGCCAGTAGTACCCCGGGACTAGCTTACGAGCAGTACTTC.

The DNA for the CDR3 is TGCGCCAGCAGCCCGAGACGGACAGGGGGGTACAATGGCTACACCTTC. It specifies CASSPRRTGGYNGYTF. The chain couples TRBV5-1 to TRBJ1-2; TRBD1 matches at 10 bases. The CDR3 has 16 amino acids. The V and J ends lost 4 bases and 6 bases, in that order; junction bases with no gene match: 12. Germline V gene lookup returns CDR1 SGHRS and CDR2 YFSETQ.

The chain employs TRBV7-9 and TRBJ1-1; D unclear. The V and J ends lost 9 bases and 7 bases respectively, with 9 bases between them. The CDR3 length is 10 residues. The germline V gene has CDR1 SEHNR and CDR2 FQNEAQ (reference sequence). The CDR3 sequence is CASGNLEAFF. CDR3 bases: TGTGCCAGTGGTAATCTTGAAGCTTTCTTT.